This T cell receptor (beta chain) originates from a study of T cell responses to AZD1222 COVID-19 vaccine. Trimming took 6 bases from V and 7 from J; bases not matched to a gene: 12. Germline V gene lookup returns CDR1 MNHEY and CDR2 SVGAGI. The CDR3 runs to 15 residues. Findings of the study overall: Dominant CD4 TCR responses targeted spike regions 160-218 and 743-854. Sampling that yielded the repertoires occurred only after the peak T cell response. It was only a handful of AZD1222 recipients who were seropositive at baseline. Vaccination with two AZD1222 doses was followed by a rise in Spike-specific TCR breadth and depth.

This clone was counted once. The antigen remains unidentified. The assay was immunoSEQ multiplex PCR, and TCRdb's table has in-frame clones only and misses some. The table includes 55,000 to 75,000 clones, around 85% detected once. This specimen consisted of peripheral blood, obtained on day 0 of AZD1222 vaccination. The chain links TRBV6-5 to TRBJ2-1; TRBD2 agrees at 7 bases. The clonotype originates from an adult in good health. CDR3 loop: CASRREAGRENEQFF. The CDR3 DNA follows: TGTGCCAGCAGGAGGGAAGCGGGAAGGGAAAATGAGCAGTTCTTC.